This T cell receptor beta chain stems from a study of cytomegalovirus exposure and HLA in healthy donors. A multiplex PCR was run with 60 Vbeta primers and 13 Jbeta primers. Method: immunoSEQ multiplex PCR; TCRdb's copy keeps in-frame clones and lacks some. The table includes some 110,000 clones, around 80% detected once. Germline assignment: CDR1 MNHNS and CDR2 SASEGT. Trimming removed 6 bases from V and 7 bases from J; junction bases left unmatched: 4. CDR3 size: 14 residues. This clone has just a few counts. The chain combines TRBV6-1 with TRBJ1-6, with 9 positions matching TRBD1. The sequence came from a man aged 45-65 years in good health and CMV-seronegative. The source material was PBMCs. CDR3 region: CASRTGQGNSPLHF. The CDR3 DNA is TGTGCCAGCAGAACGGGACAGGGAAATTCACCCCTCCACTTT.